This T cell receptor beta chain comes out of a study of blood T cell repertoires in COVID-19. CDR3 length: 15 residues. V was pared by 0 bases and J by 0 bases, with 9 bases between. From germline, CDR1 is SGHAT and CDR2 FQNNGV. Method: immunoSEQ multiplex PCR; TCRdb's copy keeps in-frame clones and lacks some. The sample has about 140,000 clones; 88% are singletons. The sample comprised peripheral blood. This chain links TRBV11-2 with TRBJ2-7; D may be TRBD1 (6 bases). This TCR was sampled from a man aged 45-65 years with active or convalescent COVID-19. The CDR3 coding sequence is TGTGCCAGCAGCTTAGAGGGACACAGCTCCTACGAGCAGTACTTC. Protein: CASSLEGHSSYEQYF.